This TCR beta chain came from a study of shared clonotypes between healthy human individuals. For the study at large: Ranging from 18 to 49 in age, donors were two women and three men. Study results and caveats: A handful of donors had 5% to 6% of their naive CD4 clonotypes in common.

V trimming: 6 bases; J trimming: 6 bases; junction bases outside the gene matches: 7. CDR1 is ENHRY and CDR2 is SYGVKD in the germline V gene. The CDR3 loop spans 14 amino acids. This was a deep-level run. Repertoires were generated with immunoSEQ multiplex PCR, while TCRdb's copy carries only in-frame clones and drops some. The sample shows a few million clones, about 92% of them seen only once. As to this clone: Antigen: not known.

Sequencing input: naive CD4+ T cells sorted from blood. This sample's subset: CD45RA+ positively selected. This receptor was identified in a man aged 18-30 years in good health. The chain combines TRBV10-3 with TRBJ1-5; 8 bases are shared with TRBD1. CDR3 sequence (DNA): TGTGCCATCAGGGGGACAGGAGATGGTCAGCCCCAGCATTTT. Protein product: CAIRGTGDGQPQHF.